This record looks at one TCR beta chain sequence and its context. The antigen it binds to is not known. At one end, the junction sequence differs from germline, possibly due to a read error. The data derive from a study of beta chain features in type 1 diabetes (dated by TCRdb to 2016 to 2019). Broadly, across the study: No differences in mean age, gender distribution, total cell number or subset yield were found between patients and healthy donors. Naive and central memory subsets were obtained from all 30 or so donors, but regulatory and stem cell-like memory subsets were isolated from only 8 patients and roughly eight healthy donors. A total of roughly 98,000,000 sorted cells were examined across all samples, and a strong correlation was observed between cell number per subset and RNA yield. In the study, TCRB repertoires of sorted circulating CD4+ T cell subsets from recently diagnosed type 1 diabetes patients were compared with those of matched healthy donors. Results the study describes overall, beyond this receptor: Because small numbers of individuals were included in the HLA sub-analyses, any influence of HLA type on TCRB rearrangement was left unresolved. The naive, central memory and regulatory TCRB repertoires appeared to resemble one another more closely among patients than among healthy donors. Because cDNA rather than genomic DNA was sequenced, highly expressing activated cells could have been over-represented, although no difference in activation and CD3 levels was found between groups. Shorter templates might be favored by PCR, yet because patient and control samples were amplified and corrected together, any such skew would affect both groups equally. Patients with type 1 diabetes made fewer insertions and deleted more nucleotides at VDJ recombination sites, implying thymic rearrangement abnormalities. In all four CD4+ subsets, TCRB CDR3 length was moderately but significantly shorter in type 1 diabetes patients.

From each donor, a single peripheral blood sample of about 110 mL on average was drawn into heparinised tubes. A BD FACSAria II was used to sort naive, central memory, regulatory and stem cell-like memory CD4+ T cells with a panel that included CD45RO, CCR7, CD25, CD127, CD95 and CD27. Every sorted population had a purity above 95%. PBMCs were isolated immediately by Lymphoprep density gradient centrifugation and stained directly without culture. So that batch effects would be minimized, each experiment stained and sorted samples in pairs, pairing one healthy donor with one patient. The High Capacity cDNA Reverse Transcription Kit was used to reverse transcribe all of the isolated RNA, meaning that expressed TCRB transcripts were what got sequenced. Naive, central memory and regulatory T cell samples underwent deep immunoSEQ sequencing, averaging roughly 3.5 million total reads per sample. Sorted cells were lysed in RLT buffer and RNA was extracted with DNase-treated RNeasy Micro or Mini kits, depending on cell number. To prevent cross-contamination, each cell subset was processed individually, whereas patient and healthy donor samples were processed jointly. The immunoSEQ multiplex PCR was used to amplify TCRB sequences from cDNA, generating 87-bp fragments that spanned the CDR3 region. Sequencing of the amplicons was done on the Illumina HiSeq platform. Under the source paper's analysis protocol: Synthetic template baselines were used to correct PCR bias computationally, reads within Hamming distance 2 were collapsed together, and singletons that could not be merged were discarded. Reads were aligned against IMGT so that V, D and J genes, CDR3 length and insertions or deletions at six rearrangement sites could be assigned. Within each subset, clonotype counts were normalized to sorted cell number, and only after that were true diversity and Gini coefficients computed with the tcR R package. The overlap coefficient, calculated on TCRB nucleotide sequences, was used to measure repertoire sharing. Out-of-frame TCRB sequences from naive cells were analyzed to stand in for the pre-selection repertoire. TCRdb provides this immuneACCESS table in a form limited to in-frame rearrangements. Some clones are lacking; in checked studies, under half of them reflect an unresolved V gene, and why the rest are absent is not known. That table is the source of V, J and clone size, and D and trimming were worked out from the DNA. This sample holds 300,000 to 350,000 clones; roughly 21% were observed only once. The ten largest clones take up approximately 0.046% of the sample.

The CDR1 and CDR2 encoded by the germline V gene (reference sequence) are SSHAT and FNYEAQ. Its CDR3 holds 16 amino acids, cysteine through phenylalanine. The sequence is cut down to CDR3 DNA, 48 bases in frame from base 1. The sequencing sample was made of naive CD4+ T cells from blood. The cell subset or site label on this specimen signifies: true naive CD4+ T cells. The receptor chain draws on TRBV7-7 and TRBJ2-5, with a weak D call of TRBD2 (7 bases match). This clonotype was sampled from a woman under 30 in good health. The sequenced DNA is TGTGCTAGCAGCCTCGGCGGGAGAGGGGGGCAAGAGACCCAGTACTTC. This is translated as CASSLGGRGGQETQYF.